The sequence of this T cell receptor beta chain was determined in a study of regulatory T cells in long-lasting Graves disease. As for the study in general: For under 3 months, newly diagnosed Graves' patients had been taking antithyroid drugs.

Arm-PCR of CDR3 regions with iRepertoire HTBI primers generated TCR beta libraries. TCRdb re-derived calls from the multiplex PCR reads in MiXCR, one entry per CDR3 protein. Here the sample spans some 340,000 distinct CDR3 sequences, about 11% being singletons. Germline values: CDR1 SNHLY, CDR2 FYNNEI. The CDR3 contains 12 residues. Comments on this clonotype: Its specificity is not known.

Regarding the study as a whole: Sample size, which was small, may have reduced accuracy.

Time point meaning: newly diagnosed GD, antithyroid drugs for less than 3 months. PBMC-derived RNA was used for the TCR library. The sample was also linked to a second study, of T cells in Graves' hyperthyroidism and ophthalmopathy. As that report states: Ophthalmopathy was distinguished from stable hyperthyroidism by 13 V-J signatures.

The chain joins TRBV2 to TRBJ2-3; D is possibly TRBD2 (5 bases). The DNA end favors TRBJ2-5, so the J call may be wrong. This receptor was obtained from a woman between 18 and 29 years old with Graves disease. Sequences were derived from peripheral blood mononuclear cells (PBMCs), sampled at new diagnosis, from a patient treated with antithyroid drugs. CDR3 DNA: TGTGCCAGCGGACTCCGATCGGAGACCCAGTACTTC. Encoded protein: CASGLRSETQYF.